This paragraph covers one T cell receptor (beta chain) sequence. Its binding antigen is unknown. One base away there is no much larger clone; base qualities are not given. Spanning cysteine to phenylalanine, the CDR3 consists of 17 amino acids. Of the read, only the CDR3 DNA is kept; its 51 bases are in frame from base 1. Trimming at the junction amounts to 1 base on V and 4 bases on J, and the germline ends lie 17 bases apart. From the germline V gene, CDR1 is SGHTA and CDR2 is FQGNSA. The sample originates from a study of shared clonotypes between healthy human individuals (dated by TCRdb to the early 2020s). Regarding the study in general: A few men and two women, aged 18 to 49 years, made up the cohort. For each donor, three plates each were used for CD4 naive and CD4 memory, two plates were used for CD8 naive, and one plate was used for CD8 memory. Blood TCR repertoires of a handful of healthy adults were deeply sequenced to estimate repertoire size and the extent of clonotype sharing between individuals. Libraries were prepared and TCR repertoires were sequenced by different laboratories using diverse techniques, in order to increase sequencing depth and limit assay-specific biases. Per donor, leukapheresis produced somewhere between about 0.94 and 10 billion PBMCs. The research as a whole found: Clonotypes shared by all four sorted-subset donors showed higher generation probabilities than non-shared clonotypes. Because the study included only a small number of donors, the genetic and exposure-history diversity represented was limited. Sampling was limited to blood, and TCR repertoires in tissue likely differ from TCR repertoires in blood. Sharing across several donors was observed for around 5% of naive CD4, less than 4% of naive CD8, 2% to 2.5% of memory CD4, and about 0.4% of memory CD8 clonotypes. Incomplete sequencing was indicated by rarefaction of sorted-subset datasets, despite the large sequencing depth. Naive subsets generally had larger estimated clonotype richness than memory subsets. Pairwise subsampling indicated that sequencing depth was expected to affect the degree of clonotype sharing among donors.

Using the deep immunoSEQ assay, TCR CDR3 regions were amplified from genomic DNA by multiplex PCR. Extracted genomic DNA from each cell subset was spread evenly across all wells of several immunoSEQ 96-well plates, with each plate serving as a replicate. For sorted subsets, about 0.2 ug genomic DNA, equal to 30,000 to 35,000 T cell genomes, was loaded into each replicate PCR. Purified libraries were measured with a Qubit 3.0 fluorometer, size-checked on a Bioanalyzer 2100, and measured again with the KAPA Library Quantification kit. A separate single-read 150-cycle Illumina NextSeq 550 flow cell was used to sequence each immunoSEQ 96-well plate. From the authors' description of their analysis: The immunoSEQ output contained only junctional sequences without quality scores, so filtering could not match that applied to full-length reads. To assign V/J genes and CDR3, sequences were annotated against IMGT germline references using PyIR, a Python wrapper for IgBLAST v1.9. Reads were removed for weak V/J assignments (E-value above 1e-6), missing CDR3, stop codons, out-of-frame junctions, or ambiguous translated residues. V3J clonotypes were defined by identical inferred V gene, J gene, and CDR3 amino acid sequence. To compute the percentage overlap between repertoires, the number of shared unique clonotypes was divided by the size of the smaller repertoire. Three approaches were used to assess repertoire richness: RTK rarefaction, the Chao1 estimator, and Recon v2.1 estimates of unobserved clonotypes. OLGA was used to compute generation probabilities for all TCRbeta clonotypes that the gDNA method yielded from a few donors. TCRdb limited this immuneACCESS table to in-frame rearrangements with V and J called. A share of clones is missing; checked studies link under half to unresolved V genes, and the rest is unexplained. From that table come the V and J calls and clone size; the DNA was used to work out D and trimming. This sample has 2 million to 2.5 million clones in its table, and approximately 90% of those were observed once. The ten largest clones capture around 0.38% of the sample.

Donors were healthy HIV-negative adults with no recently reported acute infections or vaccinations. Only Caucasian adults living in Nashville, Tennessee, USA were represented among the donors. Magnetic negative selection was used to enrich CD4+ T cells, after which naive cells were positively selected on CD45RA and the negative fraction became the memory subset. After blood collection by leukapheresis, PBMCs were isolated using Ficoll-Histopaque density gradient centrifugation and then cryopreserved in the vapor phase of liquid nitrogen. Analytical flow cytometry was used to check the purity and quantity of each magnetically sorted T cell population. Each sorted fraction had its genomic DNA isolated and then quantified by UV absorbance on a Nanodrop 2000c.

The specimen was naive CD4+ T cells from PBMCs. Read against the paper, the sample's cell subset or site label means: CD45RA+ positively selected. The chain joins TRBV7-2 to TRBJ2-1; a tentative D call is TRBD2 (5 bases match). The receptor's source is a man between 18 and 35 years old in good health. Some clones in this sample may be carry-over from other donors' samples. The CDR3 is CASSLGIMASRYNEQFF. The DNA sequence is as follows: TGTGCCAGCAGCTTAGGTATAATGGCTAGCAGATACAATGAGCAGTTCTTC.